This entry is about one T cell receptor beta chain. The data derive from a study of T cell changes during pregnancy in multiple sclerosis. TCRdb's table, derived via immunoSEQ multiplex PCR, lists solely in-frame clones and lacks some. The table shows some 120,000 clones, with about 95% occurring only once. The germline V and J ends were trimmed by 4 bases and 6 bases, with 17 bases remaining between them. The CDR3 extends over 15 amino acids. Per the germline V gene, CDR1 is SGDLS and CDR2 is YYNGEE. This sequence was found in a female donor with multiple sclerosis, enrolled in a pregnancy study. This specimen was peripheral blood, taken after pregnancy. The chain joins TRBV9 to TRBJ2-1; D is perhaps TRBD2 (6 bases). DNA of the CDR3: TGTGCCAGCAGCCCCCGGAGGGCGGCGGGCAATGAGCAGTTCTTC. Residues: CASSPRRAAGNEQFF.